The present entry profiles one TCR beta chain with its context. Its matching antigen is unknown. These data come from a study of cytomegalovirus exposure and HLA in healthy donors. As for the study in general: Among roughly 180 million T cells, an earlier analysis found roughly 110 million unique TCR beta sequences.

PCR employed 60 Vbeta and 13 Jbeta primers. Generated by immunoSEQ multiplex PCR, the TCRdb table keeps only in-frame clones and is missing some. The table includes roughly 170,000 clones, roughly 80% detected once. Study-wide points: The CMV antigen specificity of a few CMV-associated chains was confirmed through in vitro analysis. In a later analysis, parvovirus B19, influenza, CMV and Epstein-Barr virus appeared linked to several top co-occurrence clusters. Per a prior analysis, the majority of TCR beta V segments were productive roughly 87% or roughly 30% of the time.

J was trimmed by 5 bases and V by 2 bases; bases with no gene match: 10. In germline, CDR1 is MNHEY, CDR2 SVGAGI. This CDR3 has 16 residues. The source material was PBMCs. The chain carries TRBV6-5 and TRBJ1-1, with 8 bases fitting TRBD1. The clonotype comes from a woman in her fifties or sixties in good health and CMV-seropositive. CDR3 in amino acids: CASSYVQGALGTEAFF. The CDR3 DNA follows: TGTGCCAGCAGTTACGTGCAGGGGGCGCTAGGAACTGAAGCTTTCTTT.